This is a list of T cell receptor beta chains from one sample in a study of control samples from healthy donors and cancer patients. The method was immunoSEQ multiplex PCR; TCRdb's version includes in-frame clones alone and lacks a portion of them. Counted here are about 120,000 clones, over 90% occurring once; the ten biggest clones make up around 2.5%. Material: blood. The receptor source for this set is a man between 25 and 39 years old in good health. Both conserved end residues are part of each CDR3. D genes are given only for firm matches. Clone size is not always given. Where it is, it says once, few, many or a class for expanded clones.

CDR3 DNA	CDR3 protein	clone size	D gene	V gene	J gene	CDR3 length
TGTGCCAGCAGTGACTCAGGGGGGGCAGAGACCCAGTACTTC	CASSDSGGAETQYF	NA	NA	TRBV6-4	TRBJ2-5	14
TGTGCCACACTAGATCGGGACGGCATCTCTGGGGCCAACGTCCTGACTTTC	CATLDRDGISGANVLTF	NA	NA	TRBV10-3	TRBJ2-6	17
TGTGCCAGCACCCTGGCTAGGGATGAGCAGTTCTTC	CASTLARDEQFF	NA	NA	TRBV6-5	TRBJ2-1	12
TGTGCCAGCAGTCCCCAGACTAGCACAGATACGCAGTATTTT	CASSPQTSTDTQYF	NA	NA	TRBV6-4	TRBJ2-3	14
TGTGCCAGCAGTGAAACCCTAGGGGTTCGGGCTTTCTTT	CASSETLGVRAFF	NA	NA	TRBV2	TRBJ1-1	13
TGTGCCAGCAGTGATTTGCCCAGGGGGGCCGGGGGCCATGAGCAGTTCTTC	CASSDLPRGAGGHEQFF	NA	NA	TRBV6-1	TRBJ2-1	17
TGTGCCAGCAGCCCGGTGGGCAGGGTAAACTATGGCTACACCTTC	CASSPVGRVNYGYTF	once	NA	TRBV5-8	TRBJ1-2	15
TGTGCCAGCAGGAACAGGGGGCAGTACGAGCAGTACTTC	CASRNRGQYEQYF	NA	TRBD1	TRBV11-2	TRBJ2-7	13
TGTGCCAGCAGTTTATTCAGGGGGCCCGGAAACACCATATATTTT	CASSLFRGPGNTIYF	NA	TRBD1	TRBV27	TRBJ1-3	15
TGTGCCAGCAGGTCGGGGACCCAATCATACAATGAGCAGTTCTTC	CASRSGTQSYNEQFF	NA	NA	TRBV2	TRBJ2-1	15